This passage covers 20 T cell receptor beta chains from one sample sequenced in a study of blood T cell repertoires in COVID-19. The assay was immunoSEQ multiplex PCR, and TCRdb's table has in-frame clones only and misses some. The top ten clones hold 18% of a sample with tens of thousands of clones, 75% to 90% of them seen once. Sequenced material: peripheral blood. The receptors derive from a woman aged 60 to 75 with COVID-19, enrolled during active disease.

This clone was recorded a few times. The rearrangement joins TRBV7-9 to TRBJ2-5; the match to TRBD2 covers 9 bases. CDR1 and CDR2 from the germline V gene are SEHNR and FQNEAQ (reference sequence). CDR3 size: 19 residues. V dropped 1 base and J dropped 3; count of bases not matched to a gene: 15. The CDR3: CASSLGNLAGLAIKETQYF. Here the CDR3 DNA reads TGTGCCAGCAGCTTAGGCAATCTAGCCGGACTAGCGATTAAAGAGACCCAGTACTTC.

The rearrangement joins TRBV9 to TRBJ2-7; 7 bases match TRBD2. Germline V gene lookup returns CDR1 SGDLS and CDR2 YYNGEE. The CDR3 runs to 16 residues. Trimming cost V 0 bases and J 3 bases; bases outside gene matches: 9. The CDR3 sequence is CASSVGDLAEIYEQYF. CDR3 in DNA: TGTGCCAGCAGCGTAGGTGACCTAGCGGAAATCTACGAGCAGTACTTC.

In its sample, this clone was seen a few times. The rearrangement uses TRBV7-9 and TRBJ2-7, with D possibly matching TRBD1 (6 bases). Germline V gene lookup returns CDR1 SEHNR and CDR2 FQNEAQ (reference sequence). CDR3 length: 16 residues. V shed 4 bases and J shed 2 bases, with 18 bases lying between them. The CDR3 loop is CASSSPLGTQTYEQYF. The CDR3 region has the DNA TGTGCCAGCAGCTCACCCTTAGGGACACAGACCTACGAGCAGTACTTC. Based on the CDR3 plus reference TRBV7-9 and TRBJ2-7, the full variable domain is DTGVSQNPRHKITKRGQNVTFRCDPISEHNRLYWYRQTLGQGPEFLTYFQNEAQLEKSRLLSDRFSAERPKGSFSTLEIQRTEQGDSAMYLCASSSPLGTQTYEQYFGPGTRLTVT.

This sequence joins TRBV24-1 and TRBJ2-3; 14 nucleotides match TRBD2. The CDR3 totals 16 residues. The V gene end was trimmed by 5 bases and the J gene end by 6 bases; junction bases not matched to a gene: 6. The germline V gene has CDR1 KGHDR and CDR2 SFDVKD. CDR3 nucleotide sequence: TGTGCCACCAGTGCTGGGACTAGCGGGAGAGGGGATACGCAGTATTTT. Translated: CATSAGTSGRGDTQYF.

This CDR3 is CASSYGTGKYEQYF. The DNA of the CDR3 is TGCGCCAGCAGCTACGGGACAGGGAAATACGAGCAGTACTTC. The V gene is TRBV10-1, the J gene TRBJ2-7; 9 nucleotides line up with TRBD1. CDR1 and CDR2 (germline): WNHNN, SYGVQD (reference sequence). The J segment lost 4 bases and the V segment lost 6 bases, leaving 7 bases of the junction unmatched. The CDR3 runs 14 residues.

This chain links TRBV7-2 with TRBJ2-7; possible D gene TRBD1, 5 bases. Looked up from germline, CDR1 is SGHTA and CDR2 is FQGNSA. The V end lost 0 bases, the J end lost 1 base, and 10 bases lay between the germline ends. The CDR3 consists of 15 residues. CDR3 in DNA: TGTGCCAGCAGCTTAGCCTTGGGGCCTTCCTACGAGCAGTACTTC. Protein sequence: CASSLALGPSYEQYF.

The rearrangement links TRBV28 to TRBJ1-1; possible D gene TRBD1, 5 bases. From germline, CDR1 is MDHEN and CDR2 SYDVKM. V was trimmed by 3 bases and J by 5 bases, leaving 7 bases between them. This CDR3 contains 12 residues. The CDR3 loop reads CASSFRGTEAFF. For the CDR3, the DNA is TGTGCCAGCAGTTTCCGGGGGACTGAAGCTTTCTTT.

The chain recombines TRBV24-1 with TRBJ2-5; possible D gene TRBD1, 6 bases. The CDR3 has 16 amino acids. Trimming removed 7 bases at V and 4 bases at J, with 21 bases between. Germline CDR1 reads KGHDR; CDR2 reads SFDVKD. The CDR3 sequence is CATSGLTGGGVETQYF. The CDR3, as DNA: TGTGCCACCAGCGGATTGACAGGAGGTGGGGTAGAGACCCAGTACTTC.

The chain joins TRBV19 to TRBJ2-3; 7 bases align to TRBD2. The CDR3 is 15 residues long. Germline trimming cut 7 bases from V and 2 bases from J; bases unmatched to any gene: 9. CDR1 is LNHDA, CDR2 SQIVND, per germline (reference sequence). The CDR3 DNA reads TGTGCCAGTACCATAGGCGGGGGATTCACAGATACGCAGTATTTT. Protein: CASTIGGGFTDTQYF.

V usage is TRBV4-1 and J usage is TRBJ1-2; 9 bases fit TRBD1. Losses at the gene ends were 1 base for V and 4 bases for J; bases not matched to a gene: 7. Germline V gene data show CDR1 as MGHRA and CDR2 as YSYEKL. The length of the CDR3 is 16 residues. The CDR3 DNA sequence: TGCGCCAGCAGCCAAGCCAGAACAGGGGGCACCTATGGCTACACCTTC. It translates to CASSQARTGGTYGYTF.

V and J are TRBV9 and TRBJ2-6; 7 bases align to TRBD1. V shed 1 base, J shed 4 bases, and the junction held 2 bases outside the gene matches. The germline V gene has CDR1 SGDLS and CDR2 YYNGEE. There are 15 residues in the CDR3. As DNA, the CDR3 is TGTGCCAGCAGCGTAACAGGGGAGGGGGCCAACGTCCTGACTTTC. It yields the protein CASSVTGEGANVLTF.

The chain employs TRBV6-1 and TRBJ2-7; 10 bases are shared with TRBD1. The V gene end was trimmed by 3 bases and the J gene end by 4 bases; junction bases not matched to a gene: 3. The germline V gene encodes CDR1 MNHNS and CDR2 SASEGT. The CDR3 is 14 residues long. The CDR3 coding sequence is TGTGCCAGCAGTGAGACAGGGGGCAATTACGAGCAGTACTTC. The encoded protein is CASSETGGNYEQYF.

This clone was seen only once. J is TRBJ2-1 and V is TRBV30, with D maybe TRBD1 (6 bases). The V gene's germline CDR1 is GTSNPN and CDR2 SVGIG (reference sequence). The CDR3 length is 12 residues. V lost 8 bases and J lost 8, with 16 bases in between. DNA for the CDR3: TGTGCCATCGCAAGGGGGATCGATGAGCAGTTCTTC. This translates into CAIARGIDEQFF.

The J gene is TRBJ1-2, the V gene TRBV7-9, with 11 bases fitting TRBD1. This CDR3 region has 15 residues. V lost 2 bases and J lost 8; bases outside the gene matches: 7. Germline V gives CDR1 SEHNR, CDR2 FQNEAQ (reference sequence). CDR3 sequence: CASSLKGQGAWGYTF. The DNA for the CDR3 is TGTGCCAGCAGCTTAAAAGGACAGGGGGCTTGGGGCTACACCTTC. The full variable domain, rest sourced from reference TRBV7-9 and TRBJ1-2, is DTGVSQNPRHKITKRGQNVTFRCDPISEHNRLYWYRQTLGQGPEFLTYFQNEAQLEKSRLLSDRFSAERPKGSFSTLEIQRTEQGDSAMYLCASSLKGQGAWGYTFGSGTRLTVV.

This sequence joins TRBV5-4 and TRBJ2-5; 15 nucleotides agree with TRBD2. The V gene's germline CDR1 is SGHNT and CDR2 YYREEE (reference sequence). The CDR3 consists of 16 residues. After removal of 4 bases from V and 5 bases from J, the junction contained 6 bases not matched to a gene. The CDR3 DNA is TGTGCCAGCAGCGGGACTAGCGGGAGGCCCCGTGAGACCCAGTACTTC. It codes for CASSGTSGRPRETQYF.

In this sample, this clone turned up a few times. The chain is built from TRBV3-1 (or the pseudogene TRBV3-2) and TRBJ1-1; 7 nucleotides line up with TRBD1. The CDR3 runs 14 residues. In germline, CDR1 is LGHDT, CDR2 YNNKEL (reference sequence). The J segment lost 3 bases and the V segment lost 5 bases, leaving 6 bases of the junction unmatched. CDR3 residues: CASSIYRGDTEAFF. The CDR3 region has the DNA TGTGCCAGCAGCATCTACAGGGGTGACACTGAAGCTTTCTTT.

This clone was found a few times. The J gene is TRBJ2-7, the V gene TRBV4-1, with a possible D match to TRBD1 (8 bases). This CDR3 is built from 15 residues. V was cut by 1 base and J by 5 bases, with 15 bases left in between. The germline V gene has CDR1 MGHRA and CDR2 YSYEKL. CDR3 DNA: TGCGCCAGCAGCCAAGCCTGGACAGGGAGGGACGAGCAGTACTTC. This sequence encodes CASSQAWTGRDEQYF.

This chain links TRBV24-1 with TRBJ2-3; 8 nucleotides line up with TRBD1. The CDR3 is 18 residues long. The V gene's germline CDR1 is KGHDR and CDR2 SFDVKD. The junction had 12 bases not matched to a gene; V was cut back by 3 bases and J by 2 bases. The CDR3 bases are TGTGCCACCAGTGATCGGACAGGCCAGGGGGCCATCACAGATACGCAGTATTTT. As protein: CATSDRTGQGAITDTQYF.

V gene TRBV7-2 combines with J gene TRBJ2-3; weak D call: TRBD2 (5 bases). Trimming removed 5 bases at V and 6 bases at J, with 21 bases between. The CDR3 loop spans 16 amino acids. In germline, CDR1 is SGHTA, CDR2 FQGNSA. The CDR3 protein is CASSPRRRGRVDTQYF. DNA for the CDR3: TGTGCCAGCAGCCCTAGGAGGCGTGGGAGAGTGGATACGCAGTATTTT.

The CDR3 loop reads CASRQAWTGREDTQYF. CDR3 coding DNA: TGTGCCAGTAGGCAGGCTTGGACAGGGAGAGAGGATACGCAGTATTTT. The gene calls are TRBV19 and TRBJ2-3, with 8 bases fitting TRBD1. The V and J ends lost 6 bases and 6 bases, in that order; junction bases with no gene match: 14. The length of the CDR3 is 16 residues. Germline loops: CDR1 LNHDA, CDR2 SQIVND (reference sequence).